A single sample gave rise to the 21 T cell receptor beta chains below, sequenced in a study of Graves' ophthalmopathy and Graves' hyperthyroidism. The TCR beta CDR3 regions underwent amplification from RNA transcripts. HTBI primers were employed in first-round RT-PCR, then a second-round multiplex PCR followed. TCRdb processed the multiplex PCR reads anew with MiXCR; each CDR3 protein has one entry. The data show hundreds of thousands of distinct CDR3 sequences, about an eighth seen once. Sequenced material: blood. Receptors originate from a woman in her twenties or thirties with Graves' ophthalmopathy.

At least ten counts were recorded for this clonotype. V usage is TRBV13 and J usage is TRBJ1-1; TRBD1 matches at 7 bases. J lost 3 bases, V lost 2 bases, and 3 bases had no gene match. The CDR3 contains 14 residues. Germline CDR1 reads PRHDT; CDR2 reads FYEKMQ (reference sequence). The CDR3 nucleotides read TGTGCCAGCAGCTTACGGGGACAGTACACTGAAGCTTTCTTT. Its translation is CASSLRGQYTEAFF.

This clonotype was recorded a few times. The chain uses TRBV29-1 and TRBJ1-5; D remains ambiguous. V dropped 7 bases and J dropped 0 bases, with 13 bases sitting between them. The CDR3 totals 14 residues. Germline CDR1 SQVTM, CDR2 ANQGSEA. The CDR3 reads CSAVSGYSNQPQHF. CDR3 DNA: TGCAGCGCCGTATCGGGTTATAGCAATCAGCCCCAGCATTTT.

This clonotype was detected many times. The chain has TRBV6-2 or TRBV6-3 and TRBJ2-7; 8 bases are shared with TRBD2. In germline, CDR1 is MNHEY, CDR2 SVGEGT. V trimming: 7 bases; J trimming: 7 bases; junction bases outside the gene matches: 9. The CDR3 spans 13 residues. CDR3 nucleotide sequence: TGTGCCAGCACCAAGACTAGCGTCCGGGAGCAGTACTTC. Its translation is CASTKTSVREQYF.

The chain couples TRBV28 to TRBJ1-1; 7 bases line up with TRBD1. Germline V gene data show CDR1 as MDHEN and CDR2 as SYDVKM. There are 15 residues in the CDR3. V was pared by 7 bases and J by 1 base, with 9 bases of the junction left unmatched. The CDR3 bases are TGTGCCAGCACCCATGGGGACAGCCGGAACACTGAAGCTTTCTTT. This codes for CASTHGDSRNTEAFF.

This clonotype was counted ten times or more. The gene calls are TRBV6-5 and TRBJ1-1; TRBD1 might be the D (6 bases). V was clipped by 2 bases and J by 1 base, with 8 bases between them. This CDR3 is built from 14 residues. Germline V gives CDR1 MNHEY, CDR2 SVGAGI. The CDR3 is CASSYDRTNTEAFF. The CDR3 nucleotides are TGTGCCAGCAGTTACGACAGGACGAACACTGAAGCTTTCTTT.

This clonotype was counted many times. The DNA for the CDR3 is TGTGCCAGCAGTGAAGCGCGGCAGCCCCAGCATTTT. It is translated as CASSEARQPQHF. The chain recombines TRBV6-1 with TRBJ1-5, with unresolved D. Germline V lookup: CDR1 MNHNS, CDR2 SASEGT. The CDR3 totals 12 residues. The V gene lost 0 bases and the J gene lost 7 bases, with 4 bases spanning the gap.

The table lists this clonotype with many counts. The gene calls are TRBV19 and TRBJ1-1; maybe TRBD1 (5 bases). The germline V gene has CDR1 LNHDA and CDR2 SQIVND (reference sequence). Trimming removed 0 bases at V and 4 bases at J, with 15 bases between. This CDR3 is 16 amino acids long. This chain's CDR3 is CASSIEEGRRSTEAFF. CDR3 DNA sequence: TGTGCCAGTAGTATAGAGGAGGGGAGGAGGAGCACTGAAGCTTTCTTT.

This clonotype was counted at least ten times. This chain connects TRBV2 to TRBJ1-2, with D perhaps matching TRBD1 (5 bases). CDR3 length equals 16 residues. Between the trimmed V and J ends, which lost 3 bases and 3 bases, there was a span of 17 bases. From germline, CDR1 is SNHLY and CDR2 FYNNEI. For the CDR3, the DNA is TGTGCCAGCAGTGATTATTTGAGGGGTGCTGACTATGGCTACACCTTC. Its protein is CASSDYLRGADYGYTF.

As regards this clonotype: One end of the junction does not line up with germline, which may come from a read error. This chain links TRBV7-2 with TRBJ2-7; D could derive from TRBD1 or TRBD2 (5 bases each). The CDR3 is 14 amino acids. Germline CDR1 reads SGHTA; CDR2 reads FQGNSA. The CDR3 sequence: CASSDRAGTYEQYF. The CDR3, as DNA: TGTGCCAGCAGCGACCGTGCAGGGACCTACGAACAGTACTTC.

This clonotype showed up many times. The CDR3 DNA reads as TGTGCCAGCAGTTGGACAGGGATTGAATATGGCTACACCTTC. Its translation is CASSWTGIEYGYTF. The gene calls are TRBV11-2 and TRBJ1-2, with 8 bases identical to TRBD1. The length of the CDR3 is 14 residues. V shed 6 bases, J shed 5 bases, and the junction held 8 bases outside the gene matches. Germline V gives CDR1 SGHAT, CDR2 FQNNGV.

This clonotype was seen more than once but under ten times. This chain uses TRBV3-1 with TRBJ1-2, with D hard to call. Trimming shortened V by 8 bases and J by 3 bases, and 13 bases separated the two germline ends. This CDR3 region has 13 residues. Germline CDR1 reads LGHDT; CDR2 reads YNNKEL (reference sequence). The DNA for the CDR3 is TGTGCCAGCTCCCTAGAGGAATACTATGGCTACACCTTC. Translation: CASSLEEYYGYTF.

This clonotype has a count of ten or more. The chain couples TRBV10-3 to TRBJ2-5; TRBD2 is a possible D gene (6 bases). Germline loops: CDR1 ENHRY, CDR2 SYGVKD. The CDR3 extends over 14 amino acids. Trimming took 6 bases from V and 2 from J, leaving 13 bases between them. Here the CDR3 reads CAIRDPSEQETQYF. The CDR3 bases are TGTGCCATCAGAGACCCTAGCGAGCAAGAGACCCAGTACTTC.

This clonotype has a count of ten or more. The rearrangement links TRBV7-8 to TRBJ1-3, with D uncertain. Trimming took off 0 bases at V and 0 bases at J, with 3 bases between the two ends. CDR1 and CDR2 (germline): SGHVS, FQNEAQ. The CDR3 spans 14 residues. DNA for the CDR3: TGTGCCAGCAGCTTAGCTCTCTCTGGAAACACCATATATTTT. It translates to CASSLALSGNTIYF.

J is TRBJ1-6 and V is TRBV6-1; D is possibly TRBD1 (5 bases). The CDR3 runs to 14 residues. Germline V lookup: CDR1 MNHNS, CDR2 SASEGT. The V gene lost 9 bases and the J gene lost 7 bases, with 16 bases spanning the gap. The CDR3, as DNA: TGTGCCAGTGCTGGAGACAGCGGGAATTCACCCCTCCACTTT. It yields the protein CASAGDSGNSPLHF.

This clonotype came up many times. The rearrangement uses TRBV28 and TRBJ1-6; the D is unclear. V dropped 6 bases and J dropped 8 bases, with 8 bases sitting between them. Germline V gives CDR1 MDHEN, CDR2 SYDVKM. The CDR3 has 12 residues. CDR3 in amino acids: CASSLAHSPLHF. CDR3 nucleotides: TGTGCCAGCAGCTTGGCCCATTCACCCCTCCACTTT.

This clonotype occurred a few times. The chain uses TRBV4-1 and TRBJ1-1; D unresolved. V lost 0 bases and J 3 bases, leaving 17 bases between the germline ends. Germline lookup yields CDR1 MGHRA and CDR2 YSYEKL. The CDR3 is 17 residues long. CDR3: CASSQDWWGVQDTEAFF. DNA for the CDR3: TGCGCCAGCAGCCAAGATTGGTGGGGTGTGCAGGACACTGAAGCTTTCTTT.

This clonotype was seen ten or more times. V usage is TRBV27 and J usage is TRBJ2-7; D is ambiguous. The CDR3 sequence is 14 residues long. Germline CDR1 is MNHEY and CDR2 is SMNVEV (reference sequence). Trimming stripped 8 bases from V and 2 bases from J, with 16 bases between. The CDR3 is CASGLLTVPYEQYF. Here the CDR3 DNA reads TGTGCCAGCGGCCTCCTAACAGTTCCCTACGAGCAGTACTTC.

This clonotype was seen ten or more times. The chain couples TRBV6-5 to TRBJ1-6; possibly TRBD1 for D (5 bases). Trimming left V 2 bases short and J 5 bases short, with 7 bases between. CDR3 length: 14 amino acids. Germline values: CDR1 MNHEY, CDR2 SVGAGI. The DNA for the CDR3 is TGTGCCAGCAGTTACGGGGCCAATAATTCACCCCTCCACTTT. It codes for CASSYGANNSPLHF.

This clonotype was seen repeatedly, ten times or more. The chain couples TRBV28 to TRBJ1-1; D might be TRBD1 (6 bases). The CDR3 consists of 14 residues. The V gene's germline CDR1 is MDHEN and CDR2 SYDVKM. Between the trimmed V and J ends, which lost 3 bases and 5 bases, there was a span of 13 bases. The CDR3 loop reads CASSLGGPVTEAFF. The DNA of the CDR3 is TGTGCCAGCAGTTTGGGGGGCCCGGTTACTGAAGCTTTCTTT.

This clonotype was seen ten or more times. This chain connects TRBV19 to TRBJ1-5; D gene ambiguous. Per the germline V gene, CDR1 is LNHDA and CDR2 is SQIVND (reference sequence). Between the trimmed V and J ends, which lost 0 bases and 5 bases, there was a span of 11 bases. This CDR3 has 15 residues. CDR3 nucleotide sequence: TGTGCCAGTAGTATAGATCTGAACGACTATCAGCCCCAGCATTTT. Residues: CASSIDLNDYQPQHF.

The chain is built from TRBV28 and TRBJ1-1; no clear D gene. This CDR3 comprises 15 residues. Germline values: CDR1 MDHEN, CDR2 SYDVKM. V dropped 7 bases and J dropped 4 bases, with 19 bases sitting between them. The CDR3 loop is CASIYLSLWGTEAFF. In DNA, the CDR3 is TGTGCCAGCATTTACCTCTCCCTGTGGGGCACTGAAGCTTTCTTT.